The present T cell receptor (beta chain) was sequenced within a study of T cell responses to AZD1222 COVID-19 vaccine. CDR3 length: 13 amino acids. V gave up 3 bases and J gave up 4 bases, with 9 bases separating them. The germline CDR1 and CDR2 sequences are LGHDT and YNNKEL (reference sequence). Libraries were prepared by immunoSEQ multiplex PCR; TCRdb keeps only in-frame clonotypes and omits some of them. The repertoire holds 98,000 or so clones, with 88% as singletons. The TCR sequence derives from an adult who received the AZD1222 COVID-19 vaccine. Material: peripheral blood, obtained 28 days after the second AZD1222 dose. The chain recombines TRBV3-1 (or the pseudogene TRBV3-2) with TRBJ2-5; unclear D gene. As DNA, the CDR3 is TGTGCCAGCAGCCAGTTACACGGAGAGACCCAGTACTTC. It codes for CASSQLHGETQYF.